This T cell receptor beta chain was recovered during a study of T cell responses to AZD1222 COVID-19 vaccine (dated by TCRdb to the early 2020s). Some background on the complete study: AZD1222 recipients given second doses at about 4 weeks or at about 12 weeks were pooled, since spike-specific TCR depth and breadth were not found to differ between the two schedules. Enrollment into the trials was organized by age into subgroups of 18-55, 56-69 and 70-plus years, and those subgroups contained roughly 140, 27 and 60 TCR-sequenced participants, respectively. A total of about 240 trial participants underwent TCR sequencing, of whom 207 received two doses of AZD1222 and approximately 25 received two doses of the MenACWY control vaccine. What the study reported, not specific to this receptor: In the small 56-69-year group, the increase in depth fell short of significance, most likely because of low power. Most participants were white British and females outnumbered males, and the authors suggested that clonal diversity may have been underestimated. Conclusions about previously exposed vaccinees are limited, since just a handful of AZD1222 recipients were seropositive for SARS-CoV-2 at baseline. Reportedly, almost half of the unique spike-specific TCRs recognized epitopes lying outside the regions that are mutated in the B.1.351 and B.1.1.7 variants. Spike-specific TCR breadth and depth rose significantly after two AZD1222 doses compared with day 0 and with MenACWY recipients. Because no day 14 peak-response samples were available, repertoires were characterized only after the peak T cell response. The whole spike protein was spanned by vaccine-associated CD4 TCRs, and dominant responses were seen in regions 160-218 and 743-854.

The CDR3 regions of human TCRbeta chains were analyzed by immunosequencing. On the authors' methods: Repertoire TCRs were checked for matches against a reference library of SARS-CoV-2-specific TCRs that had been generated using the MIRA antigen-specificity platform. Breadth meant the fraction of unique TCRs that were SARS-CoV-2-associated, whereas depth meant the fraction of total T cells that were SARS-CoV-2-associated. Using the MIRA data, each spike-specific TCR was mapped to the spike region that the TCR reacts to and placed in a CD4 or CD8 class. Log10-transformed breadth and depth values were compared by one-way ANOVA with Sidak's multiple comparisons tests. In its TCRdb copy, this immuneACCESS table keeps in-frame sequences only and misses some clones. Where compared with another copy, unresolved V genes explain less than half of these, and the others have no known cause. V and J calls and clone size follow that table, whereas D and trimming were derived from the DNA. This sample comprises about 120,000 clones, around 90% of them detected only once. The top ten hold 5% to 5.5% of the sample.

V was cut back by 4 bases and J by 3 bases, leaving a gap of 9 bases between them. Its CDR3 holds 14 amino acids, cysteine through phenylalanine. The kept DNA is CDR3 alone, 42 bases in frame from the first base. According to the germline V gene, CDR1 reads ENHRY and CDR2 reads SYGVKD. As concerns this clone: The antigen it binds to is not known. Base qualities are not at hand, and no much larger clone is one base apart.

The time point label on this specimen signifies: baseline before first vaccination. Vaccinee samples came from UK trials COV001 and COV002, including a single-blind randomized controlled phase 2/3 trial of AZD1222 (ChAdOx1 nCoV-19) in healthy adults. For TCRbeta chain sequencing, PBMC samples from trial participants were taken at day 0 and at day 28 after the second dose. This clonotype was obtained from an adult in good health. Recombination linked TRBV10-3 to TRBJ1-4; no D gene is confidently identified. Material: peripheral blood, obtained on day 0 of AZD1222 vaccination. The CDR3 in this case is CAISVERANEKLFF. The nucleotides are TGTGCCATCAGTGTTGAGCGGGCTAATGAAAAACTGTTTTTT.